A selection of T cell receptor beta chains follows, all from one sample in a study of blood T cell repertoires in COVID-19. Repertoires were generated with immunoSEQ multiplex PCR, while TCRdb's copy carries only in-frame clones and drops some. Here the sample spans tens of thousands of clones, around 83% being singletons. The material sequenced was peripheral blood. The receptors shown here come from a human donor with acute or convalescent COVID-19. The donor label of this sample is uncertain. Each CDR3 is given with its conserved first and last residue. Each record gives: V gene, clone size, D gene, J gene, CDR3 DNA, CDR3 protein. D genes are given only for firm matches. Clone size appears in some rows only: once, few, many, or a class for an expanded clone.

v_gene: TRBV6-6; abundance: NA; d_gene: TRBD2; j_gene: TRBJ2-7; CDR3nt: TGTGCCAGCTGCACCGGTATGGCGGGAGGTGTCTACGAGCAGTACTTC; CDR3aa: CASCTGMAGGVYEQYF
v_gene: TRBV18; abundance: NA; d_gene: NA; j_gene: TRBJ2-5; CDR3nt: TGTGCCAGCTCACCACGGTTAGATAACCAAGAGACCCAGTACTTC; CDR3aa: CASSPRLDNQETQYF
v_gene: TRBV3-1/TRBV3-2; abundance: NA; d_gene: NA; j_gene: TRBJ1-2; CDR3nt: TGTGCCAGCAGCCAAGGAGGAGGCAGAAACTATGGCTACACCTTC; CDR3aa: CASSQGGGRNYGYTF
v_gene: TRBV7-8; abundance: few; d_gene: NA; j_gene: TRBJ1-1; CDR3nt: TGTGCCAGCAGCCCCGGACAGCCCGACTATCAGAACACTGAAGCTTTCTTT; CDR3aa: CASSPGQPDYQNTEAFF
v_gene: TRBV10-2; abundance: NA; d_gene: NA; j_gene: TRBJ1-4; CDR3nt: TGCGCCAGCAGTGACTCAGGATGGGATGAAAAACTGTTTTTT; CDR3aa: CASSDSGWDEKLFF
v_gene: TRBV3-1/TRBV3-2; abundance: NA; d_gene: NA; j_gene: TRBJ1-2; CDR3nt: TGTGCCAGCAGCCAGTTTACTTTACTAAACTATGGCTACACCTTC; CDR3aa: CASSQFTLLNYGYTF
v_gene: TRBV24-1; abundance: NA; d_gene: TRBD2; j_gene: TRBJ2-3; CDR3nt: TGTGCCACCAGTGATCCCGGACTAGCGGGGGCAGATACGCAGTATTTT; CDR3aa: CATSDPGLAGADTQYF
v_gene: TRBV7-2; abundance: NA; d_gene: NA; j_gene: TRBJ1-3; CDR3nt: TGTGCCAGCAGCTTATCCATGGACCTTGGGAGTGACACCATATATTTT; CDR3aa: CASSLSMDLGSDTIYF
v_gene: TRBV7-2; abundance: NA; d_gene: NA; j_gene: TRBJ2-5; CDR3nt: TGTGCCAGCAGACTCTCGACAGCCCAAGAGACCCAGTACTTC; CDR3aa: CASRLSTAQETQYF
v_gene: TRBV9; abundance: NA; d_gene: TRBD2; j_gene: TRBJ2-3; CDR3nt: TGTGCCAGCAGCATCCTCGGGGGGGTAACAGATACGCAGTATTTT; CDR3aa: CASSILGGVTDTQYF
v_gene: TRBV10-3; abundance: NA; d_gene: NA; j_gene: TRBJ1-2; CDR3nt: TGTGCCATCAGTGACGGGGAGGGCTACACCTTC; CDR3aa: CAISDGEGYTF
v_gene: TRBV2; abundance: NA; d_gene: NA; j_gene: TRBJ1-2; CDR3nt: TGTGCCAGCAGCCAGGGCCTCTATGGCTACACCTTC; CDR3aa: CASSQGLYGYTF
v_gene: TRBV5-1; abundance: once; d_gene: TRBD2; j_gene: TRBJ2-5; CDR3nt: TGCGCCAGCAGCTATAGCGGGGCGCAACAAGAGACCCAGTACTTC; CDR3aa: CASSYSGAQQETQYF
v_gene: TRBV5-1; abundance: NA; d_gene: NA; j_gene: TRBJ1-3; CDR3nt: TGCGCCAGCAGCCACACCGGATCCTCTGACGGGGGAAACACCATATATTTT; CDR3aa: CASSHTGSSDGGNTIYF
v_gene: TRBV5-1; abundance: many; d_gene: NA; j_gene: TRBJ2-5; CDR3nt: TGCGCCAGCAGCTCTGGACAGATGCAAGAGACCCAGTACTTC; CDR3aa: CASSSGQMQETQYF
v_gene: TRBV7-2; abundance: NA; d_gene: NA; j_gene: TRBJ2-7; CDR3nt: TGTGCCAGCAGCGCTAGATCCGGGGGCTCCTACGAGCAGTACTTC; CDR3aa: CASSARSGGSYEQYF
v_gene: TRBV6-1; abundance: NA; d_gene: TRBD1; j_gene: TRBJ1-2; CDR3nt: TGTGCCAGCAGGTTTCAGGGGGCAGATGGCTACACCTTC; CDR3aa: CASRFQGADGYTF
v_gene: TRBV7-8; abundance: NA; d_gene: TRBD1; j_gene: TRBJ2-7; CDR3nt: TGTGCCAGCACCCGGGACAGTGGGACCTACGAGCAGTACTTC; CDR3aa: CASTRDSGTYEQYF
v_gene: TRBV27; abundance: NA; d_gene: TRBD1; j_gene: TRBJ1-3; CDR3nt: TGTGCCAGCAGTCTCCGATGGGACAGCATTAGATCCTCTGGAAACACCATATATTTT; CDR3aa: CASSLRWDSIRSSGNTIYF
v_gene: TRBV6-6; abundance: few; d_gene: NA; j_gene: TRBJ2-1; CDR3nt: TGTGCCAGCAGCGCTAGCGATGAGCAGTTCTTC; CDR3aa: CASSASDEQFF
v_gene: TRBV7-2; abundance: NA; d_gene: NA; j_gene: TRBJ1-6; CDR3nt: TGTGCCAGCAGCTTAGAAGTTTATGGGGGCCTCGCGTATTATTCACCCCTCCACTTT; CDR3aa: CASSLEVYGGLAYYSPLHF
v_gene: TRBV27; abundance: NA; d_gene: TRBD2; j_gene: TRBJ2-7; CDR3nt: TGTGCCAGCACGAATTTGGAGGGTGCGGGAGTCTACGAGCAGTACTTC; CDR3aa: CASTNLEGAGVYEQYF
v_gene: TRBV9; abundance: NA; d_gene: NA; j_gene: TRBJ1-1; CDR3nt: TGTGCCAGCAGCGTACCCAACGGTGTAGCTTTCTTT; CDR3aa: CASSVPNGVAFF
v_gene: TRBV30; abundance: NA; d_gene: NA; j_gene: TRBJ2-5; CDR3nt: TGTGCCTGGAGTGTTGGAGGACGGCAAGAGACCCAGTACTTC; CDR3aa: CAWSVGGRQETQYF
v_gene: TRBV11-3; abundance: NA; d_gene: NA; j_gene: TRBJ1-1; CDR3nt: TGTGCCAGCAGCCAACAGGCAGACACTGAAGCTTTCTTT; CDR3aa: CASSQQADTEAFF
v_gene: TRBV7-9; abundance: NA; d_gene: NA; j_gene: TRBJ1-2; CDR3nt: TGTGCCAGCAGCCCCCCCGACCGGGGGACCTATGGCTACACCTTC; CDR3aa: CASSPPDRGTYGYTF
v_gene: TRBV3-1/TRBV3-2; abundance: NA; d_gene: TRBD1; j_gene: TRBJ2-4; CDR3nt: TGTGCCAGCAGCCGGGGGACAGAAAGGAATTTAAACATTCAGTACTTC; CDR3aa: CASSRGTERNLNIQYF
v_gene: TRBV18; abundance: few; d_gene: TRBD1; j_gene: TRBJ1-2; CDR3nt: TGTGCCAGCTCACCGGACAGGGTTGCCTATGGCTACACCTTC; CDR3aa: CASSPDRVAYGYTF
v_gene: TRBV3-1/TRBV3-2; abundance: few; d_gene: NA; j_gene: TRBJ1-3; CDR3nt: TGTGCCAGCAGCGACCAGGTCAGACGATCCTCCTCTGGAAACACCATATATTTT; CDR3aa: CASSDQVRRSSSGNTIYF
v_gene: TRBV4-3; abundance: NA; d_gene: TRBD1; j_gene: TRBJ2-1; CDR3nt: TGCGCCAGCAGCCAATTGGGCAGGGGGCAGAATGAGCAGTTCTTC; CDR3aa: CASSQLGRGQNEQFF
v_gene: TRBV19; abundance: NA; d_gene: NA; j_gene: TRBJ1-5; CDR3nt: TGTGCCAGTAGTAGACAGGACAATCAGCCCCAGCATTTT; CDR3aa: CASSRQDNQPQHF
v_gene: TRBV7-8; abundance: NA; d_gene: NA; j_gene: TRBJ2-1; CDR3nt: TGTGCCAGCAGCTTAGGGACTACAGCATACAATGAGCAGTTCTTC; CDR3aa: CASSLGTTAYNEQFF
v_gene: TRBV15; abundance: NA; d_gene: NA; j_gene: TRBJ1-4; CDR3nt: TGTGCCACCAGCAGTGCAGGGTTAAGGGAAAAACTGTTTTTT; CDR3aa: CATSSAGLREKLFF
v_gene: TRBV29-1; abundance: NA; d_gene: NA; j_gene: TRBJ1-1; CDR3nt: TGCAGCGTGGACGGACGCGGGGTTCTGAACACTGAAGCTCCACCTGAAGCTTTCTTT; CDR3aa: CSVDGRGVLNTEAPPEAFF
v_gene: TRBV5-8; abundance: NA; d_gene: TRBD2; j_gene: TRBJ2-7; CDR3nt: TGTGCCAGCAGCTTTGCGGGAGGACCCTACGAGCAGTACTTC; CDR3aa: CASSFAGGPYEQYF
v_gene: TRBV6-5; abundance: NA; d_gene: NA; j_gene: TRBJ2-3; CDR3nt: TGTGCCAGCACGGGAAGCACAGATACGCAGTATTTT; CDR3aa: CASTGSTDTQYF
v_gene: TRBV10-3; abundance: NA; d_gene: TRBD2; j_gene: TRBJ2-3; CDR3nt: TGTGCCATCACCGGGGGGACAGATACGCAGTATTTT; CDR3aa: CAITGGTDTQYF
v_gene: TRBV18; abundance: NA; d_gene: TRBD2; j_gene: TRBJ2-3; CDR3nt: TGTGCCAGCTCACCAACTAGCGCTAGCACAGATACGCAGTATTTT; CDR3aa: CASSPTSASTDTQYF
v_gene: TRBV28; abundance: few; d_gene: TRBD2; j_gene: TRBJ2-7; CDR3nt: TGTGCCAGCAGTTTCCGAGCGGGAGCTCGCGAGCAGTACTTC; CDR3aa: CASSFRAGAREQYF
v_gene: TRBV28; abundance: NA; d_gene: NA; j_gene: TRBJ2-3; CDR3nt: TGTGCCAGCGCTGGACTCTACACAGATACGCAGTATTTT; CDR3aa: CASAGLYTDTQYF
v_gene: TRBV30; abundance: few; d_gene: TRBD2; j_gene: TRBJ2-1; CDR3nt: TGTGCCTGGACTAGCGGGGGGGCCGGGGATGAGCAGTTCTTC; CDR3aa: CAWTSGGAGDEQFF
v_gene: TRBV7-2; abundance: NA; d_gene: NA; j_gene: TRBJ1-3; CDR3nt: TGTGCCAGCACCCCTCAGGGGCCCGGAAACACCATATATTTT; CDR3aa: CASTPQGPGNTIYF
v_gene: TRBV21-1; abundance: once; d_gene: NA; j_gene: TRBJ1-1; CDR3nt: TGTGCCAGCGCCACAGGGGGCCCGGGCACTGAAGCTTTCTTT; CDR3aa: CASATGGPGTEAFF
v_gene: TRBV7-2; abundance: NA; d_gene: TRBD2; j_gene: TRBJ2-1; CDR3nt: TGTGCCAGCAGCTTCGGGGGGGCAGGGGAGCAGTTCTTC; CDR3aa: CASSFGGAGEQFF
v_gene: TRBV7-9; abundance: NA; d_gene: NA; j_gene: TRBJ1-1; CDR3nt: TGTGCCAGCAGCACAATCCCCCTTCGGGAGGAAGCTTTCTTT; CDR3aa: CASSTIPLREEAFF
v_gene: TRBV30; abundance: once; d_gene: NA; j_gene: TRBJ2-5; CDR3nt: TGTGCCTGGAACGGGGGAGGAGAGACCCAGTACTTC; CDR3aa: CAWNGGGETQYF
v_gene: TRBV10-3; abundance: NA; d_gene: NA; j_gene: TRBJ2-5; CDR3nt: TGTGCCATCAGTGAGTCATACCTAGCGAAAGAGACCCAGTACTTC; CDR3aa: CAISESYLAKETQYF
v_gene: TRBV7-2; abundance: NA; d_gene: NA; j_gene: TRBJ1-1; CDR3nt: TGTGCCAGCAGCACCAGACAGAACACTGAAGCTTTCTTT; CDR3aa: CASSTRQNTEAFF
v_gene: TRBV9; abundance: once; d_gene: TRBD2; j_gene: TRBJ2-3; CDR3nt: TGTGCCAGCAGCCCCGGGACTAGCGACGGCACAGATACGCAGTATTTT; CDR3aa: CASSPGTSDGTDTQYF
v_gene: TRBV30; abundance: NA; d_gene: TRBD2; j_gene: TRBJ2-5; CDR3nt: TGTGCCTGGAGACAACCGGGACTAGCTCGGGAGACCCAGTACTTC; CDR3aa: CAWRQPGLARETQYF
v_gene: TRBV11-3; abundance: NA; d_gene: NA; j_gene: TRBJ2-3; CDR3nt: TGTGCCAGCAGCTTAGTAATAAACAGGGAGGATACGCAGTATTTT; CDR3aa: CASSLVINREDTQYF
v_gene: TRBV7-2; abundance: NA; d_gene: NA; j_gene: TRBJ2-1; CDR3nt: TGTGCCAGCAGCTCCGGGACAAGGGATGAGCAGTTCTTC; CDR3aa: CASSSGTRDEQFF
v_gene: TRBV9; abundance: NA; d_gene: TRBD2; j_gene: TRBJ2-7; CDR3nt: TGTGCCAGCAGCCCTAGCGGGATTGGGTCCTACGAGCAGTACTTC; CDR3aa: CASSPSGIGSYEQYF